These 32 T cell receptor beta chains share one sample of origin, sequenced in a study of T-cell reconstitution after alpha-beta-depleted transplantation in children. The TCRbeta library incorporated unique molecular identifiers. A single record per CDR3 protein comes from TCRdb applying MiXCR to the PCR reads. Of around 490,000 distinct CDR3 sequences in the sample, roughly 11% are singletons; the top ten hold about 15%. The sequenced sample was PBMCs, mostly from graft donor cells, obtained 180 days after TCRalphabeta/CD19-depleted stem cell transplant. These receptors were collected from a female patient aged 2 to 10 who had a stem cell transplant for aplastic anemia, so the T cells may come from the graft donor.

This chain joins TRBV5-1 and TRBJ2-3; no definite D call. Germline CDR1 reads SGHRS; CDR2 reads YFSETQ. There are 13 residues in the CDR3. Between the trimmed V and J ends, which lost 2 bases and 6 bases, there was a span of 10 bases. Here the CDR3 DNA reads TGCGCCAGCAGCTTCTCTGACGGGGATACGCAGTATTTT. The encoded protein is CASSFSDGDTQYF.

This clonotype was seen a handful of times. The chain has TRBV7-8 and TRBJ2-7; 9 bases align to TRBD1. The CDR3 runs 16 residues. Trimming at V came to 1 base and at J to 5 bases, leaving 9 bases not matched to a gene. Germline CDR1 and CDR2: SGHVS and FQNEAQ. CDR3 nucleotide sequence: TGTGCCAGCAGCTTAGATACCGGGACAGGGATTCACGAGCAGTACGTC. It encodes CASSLDTGTGIHEQYV.

The sample holds a few counts of this clonotype. The CDR3 DNA reads TGCGCCAGCAGCCTTGCGGACAGTAACTATGGCTACACCTTC. Its protein is CASSLADSNYGYTF. This chain joins TRBV4-3 and TRBJ1-2; TRBD1 might be the D (6 bases). The CDR3 is made up of 14 amino acids. With 4 bases removed from V and 1 base from J, the gap between germline ends came to 10 bases. The V gene's germline CDR1 is LGHNA and CDR2 YSLEER.

This clonotype was found a few times. The chain couples TRBV7-2 to TRBJ2-3, with D possibly TRBD2 on 6 matching bases. Trimming shortened V by 5 bases and J by 0 bases, and 15 bases separated the two germline ends. Germline-derived CDR1 and CDR2 are SGHTA and FQGNSA. The CDR3 runs to 16 residues. The CDR3 here is CASSPSGGPSTDTQYF. The CDR3 DNA is TGTGCCAGCAGCCCCTCCGGAGGGCCCAGCACAGATACGCAGTATTTT.

The table lists this clonotype with a few counts. The rearrangement uses TRBV28 and TRBJ1-1, with unresolved D. With 5 bases removed from V and 3 bases from J, the gap between germline ends came to 7 bases. Germline lookup yields CDR1 MDHEN and CDR2 SYDVKM. The CDR3 runs 12 residues. CDR3 bases: TGTGCCAGCAGTATCTTCCACACTGAAGCTTTCTTT. Its protein is CASSIFHTEAFF.

In nucleotides, the CDR3 is TGTGCCAGCAGTTCGGGACAGGGGGAAAAGAACACTGAAGCTTTCTTT. Translated, it gives CASSSGQGEKNTEAFF. V is TRBV12-3 or TRBV12-4 and J is TRBJ1-1; 11 positions match TRBD1. CDR3 length: 16 amino acids. After removal of 4 bases from V and 1 base from J, the junction contained 5 bases not matched to a gene.

The chain uses TRBV12-3 or TRBV12-4 and TRBJ2-2, with TRBD2 matching over 11 bases. This CDR3 has 15 amino acids. V trimming: 4 bases; J trimming: 7 bases; junction bases outside the gene matches: 5. The CDR3 sequence is CASSWLAGGYGELFF. The CDR3 nucleotides read TGTGCCAGCAGTTGGCTAGCGGGAGGTTACGGGGAGCTGTTTTTT.

This clonotype was detected ten times or more. The V call is TRBV4-1, the J call TRBJ2-2, with 7 bases identical to TRBD1. The CDR3 has 17 residues. Trimming at V came to 6 bases and at J to 0 bases, leaving 10 bases not matched to a gene. CDR1 is MGHRA, CDR2 YSYEKL, per germline. The CDR3 coding sequence is TGCGCCAGCAGGTTGCCGGGACAGCCCGCGAACACCGGGGAGCTGTTTTTT. Amino acids: CASRLPGQPANTGELFF.

The CDR3 loop is CSASDWTSGKYIQYF. The CDR3 bases are TGCAGTGCTAGTGACTGGACTAGCGGGAAATACATTCAGTACTTC. The chain links TRBV20-1 to TRBJ2-4; 12 nucleotides agree with TRBD2. Germline assignment: CDR1 DFQATT and CDR2 SNEGSKA (reference sequence). V was pared by 3 bases and J by 8 bases, with 8 bases of the junction left unmatched. This CDR3 has 15 residues.

This sequence joins TRBV21-1 and TRBJ2-7; TRBD1, the table's D call, lacks a check against the DNA. TRBV21-1 is described as a pseudogene. The CDR3 is made up of 12 amino acids. CDR3 DNA: TGTGCCAGCAGGGGACGGACTTTGGAGCAGTACGTC. Its translation: CASRGRTLEQYV.

The chain has TRBV27 and TRBJ2-7, with D unclear. Germline lookup yields CDR1 MNHEY and CDR2 SMNVEV (reference sequence). V lost 6 bases and J 2 bases, leaving 17 bases between the germline ends. This CDR3 has 15 residues. CDR3 amino acids: CASSLSRSLTYEQYV. CDR3 coding DNA: TGTGCCAGCAGCCTATCCAGGTCCCTAACCTACGAGCAGTACGTC.

This clonotype occurred a few times. The chain employs TRBV24-1 and TRBJ2-2; D unclear. CDR1 and CDR2 from the germline V gene are KGHDR and SFDVKD. This CDR3 is 12 amino acids long. Trimming took off 0 bases at V and 6 bases at J, with 1 base between the two ends. CDR3 region: CATSDLAGELFF. As DNA, the CDR3 is TGTGCCACCAGTGATTTGGCCGGGGAGCTGTTTTTT.

The V gene is TRBV20-1, the J gene TRBJ2-5, with 12 positions matching TRBD1. Unmatched junction bases numbered 7, after V lost 3 bases and J lost 5 bases. Germline-derived CDR1 and CDR2 are DFQATT and SNEGSKA (reference sequence). The CDR3 has 15 residues. This CDR3 reads CSASMGTGGQETQYF. CDR3 in DNA: TGCAGTGCTAGTATGGGGACAGGGGGCCAGGAGACCCAGTACTTC.

This clonotype was seen only a few times. This chain uses TRBV19 with TRBJ2-3; D is uncertain. CDR1 LNHDA and CDR2 SQIVND come from the germline V gene (reference sequence). The germline V and J ends were trimmed by 3 bases and 4 bases, with 8 bases remaining between them. This CDR3 spans 13 amino acids. The CDR3 loop is CASSMGTSDTQYF. In DNA, the CDR3 is TGTGCCAGTAGTATGGGTACCTCAGATACGCAGTATTTT.

This clonotype was detected only a few times. The chain has TRBV10-2 and TRBJ2-7; a possible D gene is TRBD2 (6 bases). The CDR3 contains 13 residues. Germline V gene lookup returns CDR1 WSHSY and CDR2 SAAADI. V was cut by 5 bases and J by 3 bases, with 11 bases left in between. CDR3 loop: CASSPRGLYEQYV. The CDR3 DNA sequence: TGCGCCAGCAGTCCTAGGGGACTCTACGAGCAGTACGTC.

The gene calls are TRBV7-3 and TRBJ2-3; 13 nucleotides line up with TRBD2. V was clipped by 6 bases and J by 5 bases; unmatched bases: 5. CDR1 and CDR2 (germline): SGHTA, FQGTGA. The CDR3 extends over 15 amino acids. CDR3 sequence (DNA): TGTGCCAGCAGTCGTACTAGCGGGAGGGGAGATACGCAGTATTTT. Encoded protein: CASSRTSGRGDTQYF.

The chain employs TRBV15 and TRBJ2-7, with TRBD2 as a possible D gene (6 bases). Trimming shortened V by 0 bases and J by 1 base, and 10 bases separated the two germline ends. Germline CDR1 and CDR2: LNHNV and YYDKDF (reference sequence). This CDR3 contains 15 residues. The CDR3 region has the DNA TGTGCCACCAGCAGAGAGGCGGGAAGTTCCTACGAGCAGTACTTC. Protein: CATSREAGSSYEQYF.

This chain links TRBV29-1 with TRBJ1-1; a possible D gene is TRBD1 (6 bases). This CDR3 is built from 12 residues. Germline V gene lookup returns CDR1 SQVTM and CDR2 ANQGSEA. V lost 4 bases and J 7 bases, leaving 13 bases between the germline ends. The CDR3 region is CSVGHRVGEAFF. DNA of the CDR3: TGCAGCGTTGGGCACAGGGTCGGTGAAGCTTTCTTT.

This clonotype showed up many times. The rearrangement joins TRBV20-1 to TRBJ2-4, with D hard to call. In germline, CDR1 is DFQATT, CDR2 SNEGSKA (reference sequence). Trimming pared 3 bases from V and 0 bases from J, leaving 3 bases between. There are 12 residues in the CDR3. This CDR3 is CSASGAKNIQYF. In DNA form, the CDR3 reads TGCAGTGCTAGTGGAGCCAAAAACATTCAGTACTTC.

CDR3 loop: CATSETTNEKLFF. DNA for the CDR3: TGTGCCACCTCTGAGACAACTAATGAAAAACTGTTTTTT. This chain connects TRBV10-3 to TRBJ1-4; D remains unclear. The germline CDR1 and CDR2 sequences are ENHRY and SYGVKD. CDR3 length: 13 residues. V was pared by 10 bases and J by 0 bases, with 9 bases between.

The chain recombines TRBV19 with TRBJ1-2; 7 bases match TRBD1. CDR1 and CDR2 (germline): LNHDA, SQIVND (reference sequence). The CDR3 length is 15 residues. Trimming at V came to 7 bases and at J to 3 bases, leaving 11 bases not matched to a gene. For the CDR3, the DNA is TGTGCCAGTATGGGTGTGGCAGGGGGGGACTATGGCTACACCTTC. Protein sequence: CASMGVAGGDYGYTF.

This sequence joins TRBV7-9 and TRBJ2-6; D tentatively fits TRBD1 or TRBD2 (5 bases each). This CDR3 region has 14 residues. Per the germline V gene, CDR1 is SEHNR and CDR2 is FQNEAQ (reference sequence). Trimming took off 11 bases at V and 0 bases at J, with 11 bases between the two ends. For the CDR3, the DNA is TGTGCCGCGGGTCAGGGCTCTGGGGCCAACGTCCTGACTTTC. This sequence encodes CAAGQGSGANVLTF.

This clonotype was found a few times. J is TRBJ2-3 and V is TRBV20-1; TRBD2 agrees at 8 bases. Germline-derived CDR1 and CDR2 are DFQATT and SNEGSKA (reference sequence). The CDR3 contains 17 residues. V lost 2 bases and J lost 1; bases outside the gene matches: 11. The CDR3 reads CSARWGLGGGRTDTQYF. The CDR3 DNA reads as TGCAGTGCTAGATGGGGTCTGGGCGGGGGGCGCACAGATACGCAGTATTTT.

This clonotype showed up many times. The CDR3 region has the DNA TGCAGTGCTAGAGGAGGTAGCGGGCTCTACAATGAGCAGTTCTTC. It yields the protein CSARGGSGLYNEQFF. The chain couples TRBV20-1 to TRBJ2-1; 7 nucleotides align to TRBD2. The CDR3 loop spans 15 amino acids. Losses at the gene ends were 1 base for V and 3 bases for J; bases not matched to a gene: 6. In germline, CDR1 is DFQATT, CDR2 SNEGSKA (reference sequence).

CDR3 in DNA: TGTGCCAGCAGCTTAGATCGACAGGGGGGCACTGAAGCTTTCTTT. Translation gives CASSLDRQGGTEAFF. V is TRBV7-6 and J is TRBJ1-1; 9 positions agree with TRBD1. The CDR3 runs 15 residues. The germline gives CDR1 SGHVS, CDR2 FNYEAQ. Unmatched junction bases numbered 4, after V lost 1 base and J lost 4 bases. Drawing the rest from reference TRBV7-6 and TRBJ1-1, the complete variable domain is GAGVSQSPRYKVTKRGQDVALRCDPISGHVSLYWYRQALGQGPEFLTYFNYEAQQDKSGLPNDRFSAERPEGSISTLTIQRTEQRDSAMYRCASSLDRQGGTEAFFGQGTRLTVV.

The rearrangement uses TRBV7-2 and TRBJ2-1; 12 bases agree with TRBD2. Germline CDR1 SGHTA, CDR2 FQGNSA. The V segment lost 5 bases and the J segment 7 bases; nucleotides outside the gene matches: 6. CDR3 length equals 15 residues. Written as DNA, the CDR3 is TGTGCCAGCAGCATCGGACTAGCGGGAAATAATGAGCAGTTCTTC. This codes for CASSIGLAGNNEQFF.

DNA of the CDR3: TGTGCCTGGAGTGTGGGGTCACCCCTCCACTTT. Translating it yields CAWSVGSPLHF. This sequence joins TRBV30 and TRBJ1-6; D call uncertain. Per germline, CDR1 GTSNPN and CDR2 SVGIG (reference sequence). This CDR3 is 11 amino acids long. V lost 0 bases to trimming and J lost 10 bases, with 4 bases between them.

The chain recombines TRBV27 with TRBJ1-2; 7 positions agree with TRBD1. This CDR3 comprises 13 residues. V lost 6 bases and J lost 5; bases outside the gene matches: 6. Germline CDR1 MNHEY, CDR2 SMNVEV (reference sequence). The CDR3 DNA follows: TGTGCCAGCAGCGTGGGCAGGGGGTATGGCTACACCTTC. It codes for CASSVGRGYGYTF.

The gene calls are TRBV19 and TRBJ2-1, with TRBD1 matching over 7 bases. The CDR3 runs 14 residues. Germline values: CDR1 LNHDA, CDR2 SQIVND (reference sequence). The ends lost 7 bases at V and 4 bases at J; junction bases unmatched: 7. The CDR3 DNA reads TGTGCCAGTAAAGGCGACAGGGAGTACAATGAGCAGTTCTTC. Residues: CASKGDREYNEQFF. Filled out from reference TRBV19 and TRBJ2-1, the complete variable domain reads DGGITQSPKYLFRKEGQNVTLSCEQNLNHDAMYWYRQDPGQGLRLIYYSQIVNDFQKGDIAEGYSVSREKKESFPLTVTSAQKNPTAFYLCASKGDREYNEQFFGPGTRLTVL.

The J gene is TRBJ1-2, the V gene TRBV20-1; 7 positions agree with TRBD1. Germline lookup yields CDR1 DFQATT and CDR2 SNEGSKA (reference sequence). V gave up 3 bases and J gave up 1 base; unmatched junction bases: 8. The CDR3 contains 15 residues. The CDR3 region is CSASPRQGINYGYTF. The CDR3 DNA reads TGCAGTGCTAGCCCCAGACAGGGAATTAACTATGGCTACACCTTC.

This clonotype was detected only a few times. This rearrangement joins TRBV20-1 to TRBJ2-7; D is perhaps TRBD2 (5 bases). Per the germline V gene, CDR1 is DFQATT and CDR2 is SNEGSKA (reference sequence). V was clipped by 6 bases and J by 6 bases, with 27 bases between them. The CDR3 runs 16 residues. CDR3 protein: CSAPKVDFRGLGEQYF. The CDR3 nucleotides are TGCAGTGCCCCTAAAGTGGACTTTAGAGGCCTAGGCGAGCAGTACTTC.

The chain combines TRBV11-2 with TRBJ2-2; TRBD2 matches at 9 bases. After removal of 5 bases from V and 8 bases from J, the junction contained 18 bases not matched to a gene. Germline assignment: CDR1 SGHAT and CDR2 FQNNGV. The CDR3 is made up of 18 amino acids. The CDR3 reads CASSLWRGLSGRTGELFF. In nucleotides, the CDR3 is TGTGCCAGCAGCCTATGGCGGGGCCTAAGCGGGAGGACTGGGGAGCTGTTTTTT. The variable domain in full, completed from reference TRBV11-2 and TRBJ2-2, reads EAGVAQSPRYKIIEKRQSVAFWCNPISGHATLYWYQQILGQGPKLLIQFQNNGVVDDSQLPKDRFSAERLKGVDSTLKIQPAKLEDSAVYLCASSLWRGLSGRTGELFFGEGSRLTVL.